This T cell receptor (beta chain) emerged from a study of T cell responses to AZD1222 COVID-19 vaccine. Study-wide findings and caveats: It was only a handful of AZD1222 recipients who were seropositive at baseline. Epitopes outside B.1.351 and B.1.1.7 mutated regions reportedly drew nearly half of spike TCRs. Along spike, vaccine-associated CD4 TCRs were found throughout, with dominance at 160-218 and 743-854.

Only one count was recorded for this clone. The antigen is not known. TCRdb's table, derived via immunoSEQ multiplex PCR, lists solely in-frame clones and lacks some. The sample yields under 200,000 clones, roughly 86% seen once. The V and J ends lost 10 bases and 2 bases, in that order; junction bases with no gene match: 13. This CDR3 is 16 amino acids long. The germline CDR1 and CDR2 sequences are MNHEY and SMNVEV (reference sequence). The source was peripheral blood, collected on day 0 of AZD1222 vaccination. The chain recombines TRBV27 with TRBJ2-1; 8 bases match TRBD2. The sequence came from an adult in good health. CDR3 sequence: CATHLDGRATYNEQFF. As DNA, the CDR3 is TGTGCCACCCATTTGGACGGGAGGGCTACCTACAATGAGCAGTTCTTC.